This T cell receptor (beta chain) appears in the sequencing data of a study of shared clonotypes between healthy human individuals. Study details: The cohort had two women and three men, ages 18 to 49. Notes on the study in general: Unshared clonotypes carried lower generation probabilities than those common to all four donors. Among the subsets, naive ones generally showed larger estimated richness than memory ones.

Trimming took 4 bases from V and 10 from J, leaving 18 bases between them. Germline-derived CDR1 and CDR2 are GTSNPN and SVGIG (reference sequence). The CDR3 spans 13 residues. The table came from immunoSEQ multiplex PCR; TCRdb's copy has only in-frame clones and leaves some out. Seen here are roughly 2.5 million clones, around 94% observed once, and the top ten hold 0.11% to 0.15%. Regarding this clone: Antigen specificity is unknown.

This sequence originates from a man between 18 and 29 years old in good health. The rearrangement uses TRBV30 and TRBJ2-3; a weak D match, TRBD1 (6 bases). Material for sequencing was naive CD4+ T cells sorted from blood. Subset here: CD45RA+ positively selected. For the CDR3, the DNA is TGTGCCTGGACCACCGAGGGGGAACGGGCGCAGTATTTT. It specifies CAWTTEGERAQYF.